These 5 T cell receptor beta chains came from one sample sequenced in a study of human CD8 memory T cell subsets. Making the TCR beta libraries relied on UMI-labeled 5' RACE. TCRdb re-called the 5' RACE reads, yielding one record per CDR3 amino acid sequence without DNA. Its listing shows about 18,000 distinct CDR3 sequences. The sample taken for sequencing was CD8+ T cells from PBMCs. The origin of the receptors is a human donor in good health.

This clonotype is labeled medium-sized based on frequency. The CDR3 reads CASKEDRGPTGELFF. The rearrangement links TRBV10-1 to TRBJ2-2; TCRdb proposes TRBD1, but this gene call is untestable without DNA. The CDR3 extends over 15 amino acids. Per the germline V gene, CDR1 is WNHNN and CDR2 is SYGVQD (reference sequence).

The chain's CDR3 is CASSTEGDRGLGEQFF. V and J are TRBV13 and TRBJ2-1; without DNA, the TCRdb call of TRBD1 cannot be checked. The CDR3 has 16 residues. The germline gives CDR1 PRHDT, CDR2 FYEKMQ (reference sequence).

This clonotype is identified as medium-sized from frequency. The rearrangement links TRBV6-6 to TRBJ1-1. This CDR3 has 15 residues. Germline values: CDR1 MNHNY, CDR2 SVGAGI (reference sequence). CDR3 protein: CASSKTSWENTEAFF.

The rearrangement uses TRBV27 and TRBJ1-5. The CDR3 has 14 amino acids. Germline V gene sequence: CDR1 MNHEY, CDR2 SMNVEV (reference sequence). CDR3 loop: CASSLTDGDQPQHF.

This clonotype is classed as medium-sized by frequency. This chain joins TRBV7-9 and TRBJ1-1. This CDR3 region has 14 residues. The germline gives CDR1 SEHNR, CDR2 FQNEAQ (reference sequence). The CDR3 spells CASTPGSSGTEAFF.